This TCR beta chain is drawn from a study of T-cell reconstitution after alpha-beta-depleted transplantation in children. Findings and caveats of the study: At around two months after transplant, the alpha-beta T cells were reportedly derived from several hundred expanded clones that came from non-depleted graft cells.

The TCRbeta library incorporated unique molecular identifiers. TCRdb re-called the PCR reads with MiXCR, one entry per CDR3 protein. This sample has about 170,000 distinct CDR3 sequences, with 11% found just once. This CDR3 contains 13 residues. Germline lookup yields CDR1 MNHEY and CDR2 SMNVEV (reference sequence). V lost 0 bases and J 6 bases, leaving 6 bases between the germline ends. The table lists this clonotype with many counts. The antigen remains undetermined. This receptor was taken from a boy between 2 and 10 years old with acute myeloid leukemia, due to receive a stem cell transplant. This specimen was PBMCs, taken before TCRalphabeta/CD19-depleted stem cell transplant. V usage is TRBV27 and J usage is TRBJ1-5; D call uncertain. The chain's CDR3 is CASSLSGSQPQHF. The CDR3 DNA follows: TGTGCCAGCAGTTTATCGGGATCTCAGCCCCAGCATTTT.